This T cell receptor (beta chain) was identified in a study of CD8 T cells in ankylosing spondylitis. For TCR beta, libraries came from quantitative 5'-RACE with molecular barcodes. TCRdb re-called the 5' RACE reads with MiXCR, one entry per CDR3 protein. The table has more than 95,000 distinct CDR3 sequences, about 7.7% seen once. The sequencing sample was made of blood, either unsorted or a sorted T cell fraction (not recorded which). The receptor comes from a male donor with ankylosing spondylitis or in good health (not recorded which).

CDR3 coding DNA: TGTGCCAGCAGCCAGCGGGAGCGGGCCGGGGAGCTGTTTTTT. Its translation: CASSQRERAGELFF. The chain links TRBV7-2 to TRBJ2-2, with 8 bases fitting TRBD2. The CDR3 has 14 residues. V was pared by 5 bases and J by 6 bases, with 5 bases of the junction left unmatched. Germline loops: CDR1 SGHTA, CDR2 FQGNSA.